One sample yielded the 31 T cell receptor beta chains listed below, sequenced in a study of blood T cell repertoires in COVID-19 (dated by TCRdb to the early 2020s). Library preparation employed the immunoSEQ multiplex PCR assay. Drawn from immuneACCESS, this table holds only the in-frame rearrangements with V and J called that TCRdb kept. Clones are partly lost; checked studies trace under half to an unresolved V gene and leave the rest unexplained. Within this sample are about 76,000 clones, with around 88% of them counted one time only. The ten largest clonotypes hold under 9.5% of the sample. The sample comprised peripheral blood. The source of these receptors is a man aged 30 to 39 with acute or convalescent COVID-19.

V usage is TRBV7-3 and J usage is TRBJ1-2; unclear D gene. Germline CDR1 is SGHTA and CDR2 is FQGTGA. Trimming left V 1 base short and J 7 bases short, with 13 bases between. The CDR3 has 14 amino acids. CDR3 nucleotides: TGTGCCAGCAGCTTAAACGGAGGGCAGCTTGGCTACACCTTC. Its translation: CASSLNGGQLGYTF.

The genes are TRBV6-2 or TRBV6-3 and TRBJ1-1, with no clear D. Germline V gene sequence: CDR1 MNHEY, CDR2 SVGEGT. V was shortened by 4 bases and J by 5 bases, with 20 bases between the two germline ends. The CDR3 totals 16 residues. The CDR3 coding sequence is TGTGCCAGCAGTTTCAGCTTCACCCAGGAGCGGACTGAAGCTTTCTTT. Amino acid sequence: CASSFSFTQERTEAFF.

The V and J genes are TRBV9 and TRBJ2-5; maybe TRBD1 (6 bases). Germline CDR1 and CDR2: SGDLS and YYNGEE. There are 16 residues in the CDR3. Trimming took off 4 bases at V and 4 bases at J, with 20 bases between the two ends. CDR3 sequence: CASSPARQALVETQYF. Written as DNA, the CDR3 is TGTGCCAGCAGCCCCGCCCGACAGGCCCTAGTAGAGACCCAGTACTTC.

The chain links TRBV19 to TRBJ2-3; the D gene is possibly TRBD2 (5 bases). Germline CDR1 and CDR2: LNHDA and SQIVND (reference sequence). CDR3 length equals 15 residues. The V end lost 4 bases, the J end lost 0 bases, and 11 bases lay between the germline ends. CDR3 loop: CASSTQRASTDTQYF. The CDR3 coding sequence is TGTGCCAGTAGTACCCAGAGGGCTAGCACAGATACGCAGTATTTT. Full variable domain (outside the CDR3, taken from reference TRBV19 and TRBJ2-3): DGGITQSPKYLFRKEGQNVTLSCEQNLNHDAMYWYRQDPGQGLRLIYYSQIVNDFQKGDIAEGYSVSREKKESFPLTVTSAQKNPTAFYLCASSTQRASTDTQYFGPGTRLTVL.

The V and J genes are TRBV5-5 and TRBJ2-3; a possible D gene is TRBD1 (5 bases). Trimming removed 3 bases at V and 2 bases at J, with 13 bases between. The CDR3 covers 15 residues. Germline V gene sequence: CDR1 SGHKS, CDR2 YYEKEE (reference sequence). In DNA, the CDR3 is TGTGCCAGCAGCTCCCAGGGTGTCCCCACAGATACGCAGTATTTT. It translates to CASSSQGVPTDTQYF.

This chain uses TRBV18 with TRBJ1-4, with TRBD1 identical over 8 bases. The CDR3 is 16 residues long. CDR1 KGHSH and CDR2 LQKENI come from the germline V gene. The ends lost 4 bases at V and 0 bases at J; junction bases unmatched: 4. CDR3 amino acids: CASSRHRGATNEKLFF. DNA of the CDR3: TGTGCCAGCTCACGACACAGGGGGGCAACTAATGAAAAACTGTTTTTT. The variable domain in full, completed from reference TRBV18 and TRBJ1-4, reads NAGVMQNPRHLVRRRGQEARLRCSPMKGHSHVYWYRQLPEEGLKFMVYLQKENIIDESGMPKERFSAEFPKEGPSILRIQQVVRGDSAAYFCASSRHRGATNEKLFFGSGTQLSVL.

The chain carries TRBV6-1 and TRBJ2-7, with 7 bases aligning to TRBD1. This CDR3 region has 15 residues. The germline V gene has CDR1 MNHNS and CDR2 SASEGT. Germline trimming cut 0 bases from V and 4 bases from J; bases unmatched to any gene: 6. The CDR3 DNA is TGTGCCAGCAGTGAAGCGTGGGGACAGAGATACGAGCAGTACTTC. It is translated as CASSEAWGQRYEQYF.

The CDR3 coding sequence is TGTGCCAGCAGTTTAAGAGAGTACGAGCAGTACTTC. As protein: CASSLREYEQYF. This chain joins TRBV12-3 or TRBV12-4 and TRBJ2-7; the D is unclear. V shed 2 bases and J shed 4 bases, with 6 bases lying between them. The CDR3 covers 12 residues.

The chain employs TRBV6-4 and TRBJ1-1; 8 nucleotides line up with TRBD1. The V segment lost 8 bases and the J segment 4 bases; nucleotides outside the gene matches: 6. Germline lookup yields CDR1 MRHNA and CDR2 SNTAGT. This CDR3 is 13 amino acids long. CDR3 bases: TGTGCCAGCCGACAGGGGTTGGGCACTGAAGCTTTCTTT. Protein: CASRQGLGTEAFF.

The CDR3 bases are TGTGCCAGCTCCAAGGGCAGGGTAGCCAAAAACATTCAGTACTTC. Its translation is CASSKGRVAKNIQYF. The chain is built from TRBV21-1 and TRBJ2-4; TRBD1 reflects the table's D call only, with no check against the DNA. TRBV21-1 is described as a pseudogene. The CDR3 is made up of 15 amino acids.

The V gene is TRBV18, the J gene TRBJ2-1; TRBD2 aligns across 7 bases. V dropped 3 bases and J dropped 6; count of bases not matched to a gene: 11. Germline V gene data show CDR1 as KGHSH and CDR2 as LQKENI. This CDR3 spans 16 amino acids. The CDR3 loop reads CASSPLSGRVGNEQFF. DNA for the CDR3: TGTGCCAGCTCACCCCTTAGCGGGCGTGTTGGCAATGAGCAGTTCTTC.

The V and J genes are TRBV6-5 and TRBJ2-7; tentatively, D is TRBD1 (6 bases). Germline V gives CDR1 MNHEY, CDR2 SVGAGI. This CDR3 spans 14 amino acids. The ends were cut back, 6 bases at V and 12 bases at J, with 24 bases in the middle. CDR3 sequence (DNA): TGTGCCAGCAGCGATACTTGGACAGCCTCGAGCAGGTACTTC. Protein: CASSDTWTASSRYF.

This chain links TRBV28 with TRBJ1-4; 7 nucleotides agree with TRBD1. The CDR3 contains 15 residues. Trimming cost V 5 bases and J 2 bases; bases outside gene matches: 5. Germline V CDR1 and CDR2: MDHEN, SYDVKM. The CDR3 DNA sequence: TGTGCCAGCAGTCACAGGGGAGGTACTAATGAAAAACTGTTTTTT. Its protein is CASSHRGGTNEKLFF.

This chain uses TRBV5-4 with TRBJ1-4; the D gene is possibly TRBD1 (5 bases). The V gene's germline CDR1 is SGHNT and CDR2 YYREEE (reference sequence). Trimming took 6 bases from V and 8 from J, leaving 20 bases between them. The length of the CDR3 is 15 residues. The CDR3 DNA reads as TGTGCCAGCAACCAGGTCCCCAAGGGGTGGGAAAAACTGTTTTTT. Translation: CASNQVPKGWEKLFF. Drawing the rest from reference TRBV5-4 and TRBJ1-4, the complete variable domain is ETGVTQSPTHLIKTRGQQVTLRCSSQSGHNTVSWYQQALGQGPQFIFQYYREEENGRGNFPPRFSGLQFPNYSSELNVNALELDDSALYLCASNQVPKGWEKLFFGSGTQLSVL.

This chain connects TRBV7-7 to TRBJ2-1; 10 bases align to TRBD2. The CDR3 totals 16 residues. CDR1 SSHAT and CDR2 FNYEAQ come from the germline V gene (reference sequence). V shed 6 bases and J 5 bases; nucleotides not matched to a gene: 10. CDR3 nucleotide sequence: TGTGCCAGCAGTTCTAGTGTACTAGCGGGAAACAATGAGCAGTTCTTC. As protein: CASSSSVLAGNNEQFF.

CDR3 in amino acids: CASGTSGRTAEQYF. The CDR3 coding sequence is TGTGCCAGCGGTACTAGCGGGAGGACGGCCGAGCAGTACTTC. The chain has TRBV7-9 and TRBJ2-7; 12 bases fit TRBD2. The CDR3 loop spans 14 amino acids. Germline CDR1 and CDR2: SEHNR and FQNEAQ (reference sequence). V shed 8 bases and J 6 bases; nucleotides not matched to a gene: 8.

This CDR3 is CASSQASSGRWVTGELFF. CDR3 bases: TGCGCCAGCAGCCAAGCCTCTAGCGGGAGATGGGTCACCGGGGAGCTGTTTTTT. The V call is TRBV4-1, the J call TRBJ2-2; TRBD2 matches 10 bases. The CDR3 is made up of 18 amino acids. Losses at the gene ends were 1 base for V and 4 bases for J; bases not matched to a gene: 9. In germline, CDR1 is MGHRA, CDR2 YSYEKL.

The V and J genes are TRBV6-2 or TRBV6-3 and TRBJ2-7; tentatively, D is TRBD1 (6 bases). Deletions cut 6 bases from V and 0 bases from J, with 18 bases between. CDR3 length: 16 amino acids. CDR1 is MNHEY and CDR2 is SVGEGT in the germline V gene. The CDR3 coding sequence is TGTGCCAGCAGCCCTCCTTGGACAGCTCACTCCTACGAGCAGTACTTC. Translated: CASSPPWTAHSYEQYF.

V is TRBV3-1 (or the pseudogene TRBV3-2) and J is TRBJ2-6, with 9 nucleotides matching TRBD1. From germline, CDR1 is LGHDT and CDR2 YNNKEL (reference sequence). V lost 3 bases and J lost 4; bases outside the gene matches: 4. The CDR3 spans 16 residues. CDR3 amino acids: CASSQTGGMGANVLTF. The CDR3 nucleotides read TGTGCCAGCAGCCAGACAGGGGGTATGGGGGCCAACGTCCTGACTTTC.

The chain uses TRBV28 and TRBJ2-2; 8 bases map to TRBD1. The V gene's germline CDR1 is MDHEN and CDR2 SYDVKM. The CDR3 runs 15 residues. J gave up 4 bases and V 7 bases, and 8 bases lay outside the gene matches. Written as DNA, the CDR3 is TGTGCCAGCACCCTCAGGGGGCGCGGCACCGGGGAGCTGTTTTTT. Its translation is CASTLRGRGTGELFF.

The V gene is TRBV6-5, the J gene TRBJ1-1, with 7 bases matching TRBD1. V was pared by 2 bases and J by 3 bases, with 6 bases of the junction left unmatched. Germline CDR1 is MNHEY and CDR2 is SVGAGI. The CDR3 spans 15 residues. CDR3 DNA: TGTGCCAGCAGTTACGAGGACAGGTGGGACACTGAAGCTTTCTTT. Protein: CASSYEDRWDTEAFF.

This clone was found once. The gene calls are TRBV27 and TRBJ2-1; the D is unclear. V was clipped by 5 bases and J by 9 bases, with 11 bases between them. CDR3 size: 12 residues. The germline V gene encodes CDR1 MNHEY and CDR2 SMNVEV (reference sequence). CDR3 coding DNA: TGTGCCAGCAGTGAGACTTCGCGTGAGCAGTTCTTC. Translated: CASSETSREQFF.

The DNA of the CDR3 is TGTGCCAGCAGTTCCCCCCTAGCGGGAGAAACAGATACGCAGTATTTT. It translates to CASSSPLAGETDTQYF. This chain connects TRBV28 to TRBJ2-3; TRBD2 matches at 10 bases. Germline trimming cut 4 bases from V and 3 bases from J; bases unmatched to any gene: 7. The length of the CDR3 is 16 residues. The germline V gene has CDR1 MDHEN and CDR2 SYDVKM.

The chain recombines TRBV9 with TRBJ1-1; TRBD1 matches at 7 bases. The CDR3 loop spans 15 amino acids. The germline V gene has CDR1 SGDLS and CDR2 YYNGEE. J lost 5 bases, V lost 4 bases, and 11 bases had no gene match. CDR3 nucleotide sequence: TGTGCCAGCAGCCCCCGGACAGGAGGAGAGACTGAAGCTTTCTTT. Translated: CASSPRTGGETEAFF.

V usage is TRBV19 and J usage is TRBJ1-5; D uncertain. CDR3 length equals 9 residues. V lost 11 bases and J lost 9, with 8 bases in between. CDR1 is LNHDA, CDR2 SQIVND, per germline (reference sequence). In DNA, the CDR3 is TGTGCCGAGCCTCGGCCCCAGCATTTT. Its translation is CAEPRPQHF.

The chain couples TRBV6-5 to TRBJ2-4; D gene uncertain. The V end was cut by 2 bases, the J end by 0 bases, with 8 bases between. CDR1 and CDR2 (germline): MNHEY, SVGAGI. CDR3 length equals 15 residues. The DNA for the CDR3 is TGTGCCAGCAGTTACGTTCAGTTAGCCAAAAACATTCAGTACTTC. Its protein product is CASSYVQLAKNIQYF.

CDR3 coding DNA: TGTGCCAGCAGCGTTCTGGCAGGGGGGAACAATGAGCAGTTCTTC. This encodes CASSVLAGGNNEQFF. The chain uses TRBV9 and TRBJ2-1; a possible D gene is TRBD1 (7 bases). Germline values: CDR1 SGDLS, CDR2 YYNGEE. V was trimmed by 2 bases and J by 5 bases, leaving 14 bases between them. This CDR3 has 15 amino acids.

The chain combines TRBV5-5 with TRBJ2-5; 7 nucleotides align to TRBD1. With V trimmed by 1 base and J by 5 bases, 2 bases remained unmatched. CDR3 length equals 13 residues. Germline values: CDR1 SGHKS, CDR2 YYEKEE (reference sequence). The DNA of the CDR3 is TGTGCCAGCAGCTTGATCAGGGGGGAGACCCAGTACTTC. This sequence encodes CASSLIRGETQYF.

This rearrangement joins TRBV5-5 to TRBJ1-4, with D unclear. Germline V lookup: CDR1 SGHKS, CDR2 YYEKEE (reference sequence). The CDR3 is 13 amino acids. Trimming stripped 2 bases from V and 6 bases from J, with 8 bases between. The CDR3 loop is CASSFTRDEKLFF. The CDR3 coding sequence is TGTGCCAGCAGCTTCACACGGGATGAAAAACTGTTTTTT.

V and J are TRBV10-3 and TRBJ1-2, with 8 bases that match TRBD1. Germline trimming cut 5 bases from V and 8 bases from J; bases unmatched to any gene: 10. This CDR3 contains 14 residues. Germline lookup yields CDR1 ENHRY and CDR2 SYGVKD. CDR3 DNA sequence: TGTGCCATCAGTACGGACAGGGTGGTTGGCGGCTACACCTTC. Residues: CAISTDRVVGGYTF.

The chain links TRBV28 to TRBJ1-2; no clear D gene. Per the germline V gene, CDR1 is MDHEN and CDR2 is SYDVKM. Trimming stripped 5 bases from V and 8 bases from J, with 9 bases between. This CDR3 has 11 residues. CDR3 amino acids: CASSPQRGYTF. The DNA of the CDR3 is TGTGCCAGCAGTCCGCAGCGCGGCTACACCTTC.